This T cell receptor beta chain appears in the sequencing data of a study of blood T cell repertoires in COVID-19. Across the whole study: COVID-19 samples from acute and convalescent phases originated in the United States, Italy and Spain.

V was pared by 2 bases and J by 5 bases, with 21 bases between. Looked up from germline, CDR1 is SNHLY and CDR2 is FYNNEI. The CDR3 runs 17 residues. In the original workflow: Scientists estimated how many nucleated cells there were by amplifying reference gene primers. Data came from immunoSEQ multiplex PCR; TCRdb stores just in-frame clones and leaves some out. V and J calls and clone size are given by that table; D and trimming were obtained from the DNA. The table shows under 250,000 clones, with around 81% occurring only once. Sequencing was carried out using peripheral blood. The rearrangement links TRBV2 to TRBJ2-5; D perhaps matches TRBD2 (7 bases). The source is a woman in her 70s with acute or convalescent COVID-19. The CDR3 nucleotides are TGTGCCAGCAGTGAAATCGGGCCCGGGACGGGGGGCGAGACCCAGTACTTC. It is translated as CASSEIGPGTGGETQYF. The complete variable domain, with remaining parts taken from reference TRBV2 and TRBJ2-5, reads EPEVTQTPSHQVTQMGQEVILRCVPISNHLYFYWYRQILGQKVEFLVSFYNNEISEKSEIFDDQFSVERPDGSNFTLKIRSTKLEDSAMYFCASSEIGPGTGGETQYFGPGTRLLVL.